Listed below are T cell receptor beta chains from one sample, sequenced in a study of identical twins. MiXCR, applied by TCRdb to the 5' RACE reads, yields one record per CDR3 protein. The sample has 550,000 to 700,000 distinct CDR3 sequences, just under 10% seen once. These records were also assigned to another study, of yellow fever vaccine responses in identical twins.

The specimen was PBMCs. The receptors were sampled from a woman aged 18-29 years in good health. CDR3s include the opening cysteine and the closing phenylalanine or tryptophan. The D gene is left open where the match is weak. Clone size is not always given. Where it is, it says once, few, many or a class for expanded clones.

j_call | v_call | clone_size | d_call | cdr3_aa | cdr3_nt
TRBJ2-1 | TRBV6-2/TRBV6-3 | . | TRBD2 | CASSYPGGPRGNEQFF | TGTGCCAGCAGTTACCCGGGAGGCCCACGGGGGAATGAGCAGTTCTTC
TRBJ2-1 | TRBV6-1 | few | TRBD2 | CASSRGDNVYNEQFF | TGTGCCAGCAGCCGGGGGGATAACGTCTACAATGAGCAGTTCTTC
TRBJ2-1 | TRBV27 | . | TRBD2 | CASSFSGRGEQFF | TGTGCCAGCAGTTTTAGCGGGAGAGGTGAGCAGTTCTTC
TRBJ2-7 | TRBV5-1 | few | TRBD2 | CASSPRGGLQAEQYF | TGCGCCAGCAGCCCCCGGGGGGGACTGCAGGCGGAGCAGTACTTC
TRBJ2-3 | TRBV12-3/TRBV12-4 | many | . | CASSFDRPLSTDTQYF | TGTGCCAGCAGTTTCGACAGGCCCCTTAGCACAGATACGCAGTATTTT
TRBJ1-4 | TRBV19 | few | TRBD1 | CASSTYDRVKEKLFF | TGTGCCAGTAGTACCTACGACAGGGTTAAGGAAAAACTGTTTTTT
TRBJ2-7 | TRBV5-1 | many | TRBD1 | CASRIGQGISYEQYF | TGCGCCAGCAGAATCGGACAGGGGATCTCCTACGAGCAGTACTTC
TRBJ2-1 | TRBV20-1 | many | TRBD2 | CSARDRASGGRNYNEQFF | TGCAGTGCTAGAGATCGGGCTAGCGGGGGACGAAACTACAATGAGCAGTTCTTC
TRBJ2-7 | TRBV20-1 | few | . | CSASDSSSYEQYF | TGCAGTGCTAGCGACTCCAGCTCCTACGAGCAGTACTTC
TRBJ2-3 | TRBV6-1 | few | TRBD2 | CASSKRTSGNVKRGTDTQYF | TGTGCCAGCAGTAAGCGGACTAGCGGGAACGTCAAAAGAGGCACAGATACGCAGTATTTT
TRBJ1-1 | TRBV5-1 | many | TRBD1 | CASSFVQGALNTEAFF | TGCGCCAGCAGCTTTGTTCAGGGGGCTTTAAACACTGAAGCTTTCTTT
TRBJ2-3 | TRBV12-3/TRBV12-4 | many | TRBD1 | CASSLPGGVKDTQYF | TGTGCCAGCAGCCTACCAGGGGGCGTTAAAGATACGCAGTATTTT
TRBJ1-5 | TRBV5-1 | many | . | CASSPDPNQPQHF | TGCGCCAGCAGCCCGGACCCGAATCAGCCCCAGCATTTT
TRBJ2-2 | TRBV5-1 | . | . | CASSPGPPNTGELFF | TGCGCCAGCAGCCCCGGACCTCCGAACACCGGGGAGCTGTTTTTT
TRBJ1-1 | TRBV30 | . | . | CAWSLGDNTEAFF | TGTGCCTGGAGTTTAGGGGATAACACTGAAGCTTTCTTT
TRBJ2-3 | TRBV24-1 | many | . | CATSVGGRDTQYF | TGTGCCACCAGTGTCGGGGGGCGAGATACGCAGTATTTT
TRBJ2-7 | TRBV6-1 | few | . | CASTGTQNYEQYF | TGTGCCAGCACCGGGACCCAAAATTACGAGCAGTACTTC
TRBJ2-2 | TRBV7-6 | . | TRBD2 | CASQRNAGEAGELFF | TGTGCCAGCCAGCGGAATGCGGGAGAGGCCGGGGAGCTGTTTTTT
TRBJ2-3 | TRBV5-1 | many | TRBD1 | CASSLGGQGPFGDTQYF | TGCGCCAGCAGCTTGGGAGGACAGGGACCTTTTGGAGATACGCAGTATTTT
TRBJ2-7 | TRBV29-1 | . | TRBD1 | CSVGSGTGVYEQYF | TGCAGCGTTGGTTCTGGGACAGGGGTTTACGAGCAGTACTTC
TRBJ2-1 | TRBV6-1 | few | . | CASSANGPTAREFF | TGTGCCAGCAGTGCCAATGGCCCGACAGCCCGTGAATTCTTC
TRBJ2-7 | TRBV2 | few | TRBD2 | CASAMGEGSEQYF | TGTGCCAGCGCCATGGGGGAGGGGAGCGAGCAGTACTTC
TRBJ2-7 | TRBV4-1 | . | TRBD1 | CASSQGQSNNLYEQYF | TGCGCCAGCAGCCAGGGACAGTCTAACAATCTCTACGAGCAGTACTTC
TRBJ1-4 | TRBV5-1 | many | . | CASRAVADEKLFF | TGCGCCAGCCGCGCCGTGGCGGATGAAAAACTGTTTTTT
TRBJ2-3 | TRBV20-1 | . | . | CSARDFGGPTDTQYF | TGCAGTGCTAGAGATTTTGGGGGGCCCACAGATACGCAGTATTTT